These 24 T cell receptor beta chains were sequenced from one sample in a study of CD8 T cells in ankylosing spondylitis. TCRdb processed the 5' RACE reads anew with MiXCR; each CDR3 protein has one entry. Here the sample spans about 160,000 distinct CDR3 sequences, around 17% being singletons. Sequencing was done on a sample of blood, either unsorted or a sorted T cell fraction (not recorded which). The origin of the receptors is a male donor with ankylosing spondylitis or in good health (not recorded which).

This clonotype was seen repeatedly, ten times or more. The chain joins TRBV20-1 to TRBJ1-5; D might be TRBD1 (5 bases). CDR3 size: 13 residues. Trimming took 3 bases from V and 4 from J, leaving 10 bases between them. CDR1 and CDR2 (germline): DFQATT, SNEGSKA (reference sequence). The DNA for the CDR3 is TGCAGTGCTAGTAAGGCAGGGAATCAGCCCCAGCATTTT. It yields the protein CSASKAGNQPQHF.

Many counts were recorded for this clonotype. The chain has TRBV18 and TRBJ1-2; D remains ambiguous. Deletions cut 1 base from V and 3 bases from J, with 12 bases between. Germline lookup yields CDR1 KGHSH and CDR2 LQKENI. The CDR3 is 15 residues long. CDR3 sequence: CASSPRAVHDYGYTF. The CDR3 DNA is TGTGCCAGCTCACCACGGGCCGTCCATGACTATGGCTACACCTTC.

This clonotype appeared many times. The CDR3 DNA reads TGTGCCAGCAGTTTTACGTGGCAGCTCACCTACGAGCAGTACTTC. Encoded protein: CASSFTWQLTYEQYF. The genes are TRBV12-3 or TRBV12-4 and TRBJ2-7; unclear D gene. This CDR3 spans 15 amino acids. Trimming removed 3 bases from V and 2 bases from J, with 14 bases in between.

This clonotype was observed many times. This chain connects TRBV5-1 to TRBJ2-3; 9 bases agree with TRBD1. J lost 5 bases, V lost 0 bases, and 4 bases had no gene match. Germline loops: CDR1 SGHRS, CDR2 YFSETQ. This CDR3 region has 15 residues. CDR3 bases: TGCGCCAGCAGCTTGGGACAGGGGGAAATAGATACGCAGTATTTT. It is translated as CASSLGQGEIDTQYF.

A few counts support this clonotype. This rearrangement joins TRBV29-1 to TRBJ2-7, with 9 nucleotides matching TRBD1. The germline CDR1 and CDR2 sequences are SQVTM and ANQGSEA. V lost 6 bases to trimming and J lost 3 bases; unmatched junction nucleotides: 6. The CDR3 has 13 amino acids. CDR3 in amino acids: CSVQDRGSYEQYF. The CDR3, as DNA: TGCAGCGTACAGGACAGGGGAAGCTACGAGCAGTACTTC.

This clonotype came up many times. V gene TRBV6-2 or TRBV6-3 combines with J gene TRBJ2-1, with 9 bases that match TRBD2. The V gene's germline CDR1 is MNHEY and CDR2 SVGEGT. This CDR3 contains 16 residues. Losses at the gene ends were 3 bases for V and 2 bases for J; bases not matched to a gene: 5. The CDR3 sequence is CASSYGLAGAYNEQFF. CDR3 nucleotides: TGTGCCAGCAGTTATGGATTAGCGGGAGCCTACAATGAGCAGTTCTTC.

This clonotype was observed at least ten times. The CDR3 protein is CASSRQGHEQYF. CDR3 nucleotides: TGTGCCAGCAGCAGACAGGGGCACGAGCAGTACTTC. The rearrangement links TRBV7-9 to TRBJ2-7; 8 bases fit TRBD1. J gave up 5 bases and V 5 bases, and 2 bases lay outside the gene matches. CDR1 and CDR2 from the germline V gene are SEHNR and FQNEAQ (reference sequence). This CDR3 region has 12 residues.

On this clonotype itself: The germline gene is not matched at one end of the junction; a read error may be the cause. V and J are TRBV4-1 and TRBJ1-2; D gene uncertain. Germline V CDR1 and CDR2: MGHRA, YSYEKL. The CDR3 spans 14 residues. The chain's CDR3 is CAISPGPGDYGYTF. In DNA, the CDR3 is TGTGCCATCAGCCCCGGGCCCGGGGACTATGGCTACACCTTC.

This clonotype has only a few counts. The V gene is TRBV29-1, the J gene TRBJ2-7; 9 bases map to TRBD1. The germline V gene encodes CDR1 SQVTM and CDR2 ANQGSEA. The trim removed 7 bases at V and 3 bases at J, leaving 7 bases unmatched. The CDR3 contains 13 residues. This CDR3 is CSAEETGGYEQYF. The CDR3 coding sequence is TGCAGCGCCGAAGAGACAGGGGGCTACGAGCAGTACTTC.

The DNA of the CDR3 is TGTGCCAGCAGCACTGACGGGGGGACCGGGGAGCTGTTTTTT. Amino acid sequence: CASSTDGGTGELFF. The chain recombines TRBV7-9 with TRBJ2-2, with 7 bases aligning to TRBD2. With 5 bases clipped from V and 5 bases from J, the junction kept 5 bases outside the gene matches. The CDR3 runs 14 residues. Germline assignment: CDR1 SEHNR and CDR2 FQNEAQ (reference sequence).

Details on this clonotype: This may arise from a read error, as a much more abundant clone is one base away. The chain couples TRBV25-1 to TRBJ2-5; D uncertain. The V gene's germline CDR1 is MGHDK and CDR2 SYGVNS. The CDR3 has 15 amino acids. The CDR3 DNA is TGTGACAGCAGTGAAGGAAATGGCCTTCAAGAGACCCAGTACTTC. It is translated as CDSSEGNGLQETQYF.

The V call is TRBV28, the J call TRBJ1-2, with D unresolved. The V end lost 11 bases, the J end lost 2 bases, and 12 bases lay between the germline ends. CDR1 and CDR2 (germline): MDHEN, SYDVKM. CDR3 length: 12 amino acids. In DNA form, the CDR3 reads TGTGCCTCCACGACGATAAACTATGGCTACACCTTC. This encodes CASTTINYGYTF.

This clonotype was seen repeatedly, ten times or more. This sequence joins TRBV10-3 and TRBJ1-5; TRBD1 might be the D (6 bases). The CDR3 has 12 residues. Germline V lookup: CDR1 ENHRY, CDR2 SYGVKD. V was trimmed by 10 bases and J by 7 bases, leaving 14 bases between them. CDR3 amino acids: CATAGVDQPQHF. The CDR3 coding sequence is TGTGCCACCGCAGGGGTTGACCAGCCCCAGCATTTT.

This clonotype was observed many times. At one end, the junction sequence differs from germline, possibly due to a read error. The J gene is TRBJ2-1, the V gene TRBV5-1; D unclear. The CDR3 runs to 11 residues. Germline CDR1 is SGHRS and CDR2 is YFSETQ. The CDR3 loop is CASSLLDEQFF. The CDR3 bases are TGTGCCAGCAGCCTACTCGATGAGCAGTTCTTC.

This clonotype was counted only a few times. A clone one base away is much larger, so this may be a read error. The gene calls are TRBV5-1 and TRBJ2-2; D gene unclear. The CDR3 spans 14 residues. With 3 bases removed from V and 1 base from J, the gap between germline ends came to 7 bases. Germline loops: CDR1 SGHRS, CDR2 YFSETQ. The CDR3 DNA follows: TGCGCCAGCAGCTGGTGGATGAACACCGGGGAGCTGTTTTTT. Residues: CASSWWMNTGELFF.

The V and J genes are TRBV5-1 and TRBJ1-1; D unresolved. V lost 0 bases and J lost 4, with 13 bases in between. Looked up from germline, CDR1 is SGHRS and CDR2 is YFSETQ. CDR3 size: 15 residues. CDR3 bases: TGCGCCAGCAGCTTGGATGGAGGGTCGAGCACTGAAGCTTTCTTT. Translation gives CASSLDGGSSTEAFF.

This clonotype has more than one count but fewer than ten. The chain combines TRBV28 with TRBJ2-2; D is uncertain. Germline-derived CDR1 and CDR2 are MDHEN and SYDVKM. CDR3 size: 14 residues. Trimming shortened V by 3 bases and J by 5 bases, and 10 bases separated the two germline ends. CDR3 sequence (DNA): TGTGCCAGCAGTTTTCTGAGTTGGACCGGGGAGCTGTTTTTT. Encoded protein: CASSFLSWTGELFF. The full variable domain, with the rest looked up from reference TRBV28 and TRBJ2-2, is DVKVTQSSRYLVKRTGEKVFLECVQDMDHENMFWYRQDPGLGLRLIYFSYDVKMKEKGDIPEGYSVSREKKERFSLILESASTNQTSMYLCASSFLSWTGELFFGEGSRLTVL.

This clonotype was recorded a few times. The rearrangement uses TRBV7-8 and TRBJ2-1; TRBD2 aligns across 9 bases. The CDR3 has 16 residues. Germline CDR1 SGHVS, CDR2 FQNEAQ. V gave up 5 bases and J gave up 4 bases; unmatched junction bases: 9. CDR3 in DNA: TGTGCCAGCAGCCCCTTGACTAGCGGAGATTACAATGAGCAGTTCTTC. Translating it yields CASSPLTSGDYNEQFF.

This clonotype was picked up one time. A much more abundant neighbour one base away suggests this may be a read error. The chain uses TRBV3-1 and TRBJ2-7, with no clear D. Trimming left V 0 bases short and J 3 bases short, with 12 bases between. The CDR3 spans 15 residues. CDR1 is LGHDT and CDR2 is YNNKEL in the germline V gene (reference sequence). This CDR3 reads CASSQDSRNDYEQYF. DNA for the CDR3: TGTGCCAGCAGCCAAGATTCCAGAAACGACTACGAGCAGTACTTC.

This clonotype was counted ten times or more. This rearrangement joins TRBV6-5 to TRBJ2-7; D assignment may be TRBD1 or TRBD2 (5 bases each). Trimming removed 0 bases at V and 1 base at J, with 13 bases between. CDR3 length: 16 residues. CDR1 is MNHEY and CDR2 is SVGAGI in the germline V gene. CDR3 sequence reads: CASSYSEGRRSYEQYF. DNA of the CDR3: TGTGCCAGCAGTTACTCTGAGGGACGGAGATCCTACGAGCAGTACTTC.

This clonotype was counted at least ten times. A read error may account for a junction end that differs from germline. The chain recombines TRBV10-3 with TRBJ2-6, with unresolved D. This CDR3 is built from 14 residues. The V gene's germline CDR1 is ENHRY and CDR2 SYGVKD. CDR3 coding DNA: TGTGCCATCCGTGACGGCACTGGGGCCAACGTCCTGACTTTC. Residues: CAIRDGTGANVLTF.

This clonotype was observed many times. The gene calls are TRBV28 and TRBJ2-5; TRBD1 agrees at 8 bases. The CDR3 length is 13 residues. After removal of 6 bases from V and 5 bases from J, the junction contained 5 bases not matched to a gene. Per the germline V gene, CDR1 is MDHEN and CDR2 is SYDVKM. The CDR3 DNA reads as TGTGCCAGCAGGACAGGGGCTAAGGAGACCCAGTACTTC. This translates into CASRTGAKETQYF.

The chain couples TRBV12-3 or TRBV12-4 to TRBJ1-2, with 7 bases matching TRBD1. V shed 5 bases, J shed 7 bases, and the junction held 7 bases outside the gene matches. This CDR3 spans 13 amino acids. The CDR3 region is CASSTLDRAGYTF. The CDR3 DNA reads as TGTGCCAGCAGTACCCTCGACAGGGCTGGCTACACCTTC.

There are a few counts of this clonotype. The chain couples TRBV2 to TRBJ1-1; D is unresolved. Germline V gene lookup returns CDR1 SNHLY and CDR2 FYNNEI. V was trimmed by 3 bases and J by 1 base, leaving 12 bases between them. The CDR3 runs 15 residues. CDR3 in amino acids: CASSDLGQQNTEAFF. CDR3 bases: TGTGCCAGCAGTGATCTGGGCCAGCAGAACACTGAAGCTTTCTTT.